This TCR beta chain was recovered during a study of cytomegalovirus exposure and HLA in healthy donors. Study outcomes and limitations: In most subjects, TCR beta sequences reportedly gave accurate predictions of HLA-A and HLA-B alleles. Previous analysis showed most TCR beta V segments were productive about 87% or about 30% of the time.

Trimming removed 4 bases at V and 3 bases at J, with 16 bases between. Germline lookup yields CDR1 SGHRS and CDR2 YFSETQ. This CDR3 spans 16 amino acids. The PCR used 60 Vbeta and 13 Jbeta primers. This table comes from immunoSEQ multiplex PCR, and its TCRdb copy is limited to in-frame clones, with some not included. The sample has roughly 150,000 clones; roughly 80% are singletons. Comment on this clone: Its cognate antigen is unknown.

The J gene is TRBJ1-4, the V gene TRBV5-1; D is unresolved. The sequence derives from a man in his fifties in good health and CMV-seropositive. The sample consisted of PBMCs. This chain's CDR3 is CASSVPDGVPNEKLFF. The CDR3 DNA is TGCGCCAGCAGCGTCCCGGACGGGGTCCCTAATGAAAAACTGTTTTTT.